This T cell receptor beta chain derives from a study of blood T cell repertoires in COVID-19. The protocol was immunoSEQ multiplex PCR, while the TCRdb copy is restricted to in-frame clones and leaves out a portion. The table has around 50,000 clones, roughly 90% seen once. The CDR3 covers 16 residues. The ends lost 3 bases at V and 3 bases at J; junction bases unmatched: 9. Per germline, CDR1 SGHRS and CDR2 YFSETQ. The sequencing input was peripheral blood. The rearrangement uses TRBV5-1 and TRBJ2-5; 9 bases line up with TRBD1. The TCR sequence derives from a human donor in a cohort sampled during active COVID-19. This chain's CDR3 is CASSSGGTGNEETQYF. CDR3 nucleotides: TGCGCCAGCAGCTCTGGCGGGACAGGGAATGAAGAGACCCAGTACTTC.